This T cell receptor beta chain was observed in a study of OX40 agonist ivuxolimab in advanced cancers. Turning to the study itself: Patients assigned to dose escalation were diagnosed with hepatocellular carcinoma, melanoma, renal cell or head and neck cancer.

The protocol was immunoSEQ multiplex PCR, while the TCRdb copy is restricted to in-frame clones and leaves out a portion. The sample records more than 45,000 clones, roughly three quarters being singletons. There are 16 residues in the CDR3. Trimming removed 4 bases from V and 4 bases from J, with 19 bases in between. Germline V gives CDR1 SEHNR, CDR2 FQNEAQ (reference sequence). The V call is TRBV7-9, the J call TRBJ1-2, with D hard to call. The sequence derives from an adult with an advanced solid tumor such as melanoma, head and neck, liver or kidney cancer. The sample consisted of CD4+ or CD8+ T cells sorted from blood, taken in a trial of the OX40 agonist ivuxolimab. Written as DNA, the CDR3 is TGTGCCAGCAGCTCCCCCTCGTCGGGCGAGGGCTATGGCTACACCTTC. Translated, it gives CASSSPSSGEGYGYTF.